The clone carrying this T cell receptor beta chain came up many times. Antigen: not known. Other DNA sequences within the sample encode an identical CDR3. Deep-level settings were used for running the assay. TCRdb's copy holds only in-frame clones and misses some; the assay was immunoSEQ multiplex PCR. The repertoire has about 1.1 million clones, 60% to 80% of them found once; the top ten carry 0.89%. Donors comprised only Caucasian adults living in Nashville, Tennessee. The data belong to a study of shared clonotypes between healthy human individuals. Study-level findings and limits: Estimated richness was generally greater in naive than memory subsets.

V was clipped by 5 bases and J by 6 bases, with 11 bases between them. This CDR3 is built from 13 residues. In germline, CDR1 is SGHAT, CDR2 FQNNGV. The genes are TRBV11-2 and TRBJ2-4; D call uncertain. The sample comprised memory CD4+ T cells from PBMCs. Specified subset: CD45RA-negative fraction. This receptor was obtained from a man younger than 35 in good health. Some clones in this sample may be carry-over from other donors' samples. Here the CDR3 reads CASSPGRGNIQYF. In nucleotides, the CDR3 is TGTGCCAGCAGCCCAGGTCGAGGAAACATTCAGTACTTC.